The rows below give T cell receptor beta chains drawn from one sample of a study of T cells in Graves' hyperthyroidism and ophthalmopathy. TCRdb ran MiXCR on the multiplex PCR reads and lists one entry per CDR3 protein. The sample includes 400,000 to 550,000 distinct CDR3 sequences, approximately 25% of them seen just once. The sequenced material came from blood. The origin of the receptors is a woman in her twenties or thirties with Graves' ophthalmopathy. Each CDR3 is given with its conserved first and last residue. A D gene is named only where the DNA matches it firmly. Not every row has a clone size; where given, it reads once, few, many or a size class.

j_gene	d_gene	v_gene	abundance	CDR3nt	CDR3aa
TRBJ2-5	NA	TRBV27	many	TGTGCCAGCAGTTCCCCCAGGGAGACCCAGTACTTC	CASSSPRETQYF
TRBJ1-1	NA	TRBV20-1	NA	TGCAGTGCTACAAAGGAAAACCGGGGGACTGAAGCTTTCTTT	CSATKENRGTEAFF
TRBJ2-7	TRBD2	TRBV6-2/TRBV6-3	many	TGTGCCAGCAATAGCGGGGGGGCCGTGATCCACGAGCAGTACTTC	CASNSGGAVIHEQYF
TRBJ1-1	NA	TRBV20-1	NA	TGCAGTGCTAGAACCCCCAGCGAGGGGGCTGAAGCTTTCTTT	CSARTPSEGAEAFF
TRBJ2-4	TRBD1	TRBV9	NA	TGTGCCAGCAGCGACTCGGGACAGCCGGTGGACATTCAGTACTTC	CASSDSGQPVDIQYF
TRBJ2-5	NA	TRBV7-8	many	TGTGCCAGCAGCTCCTCCCACGGGATCCGGGGGACCCAGTACTTC	CASSSSHGIRGTQYF
TRBJ1-2	NA	TRBV4-1	many	TGCGCCAGCAGCCACGGTCGAGACAATAACTATGGCTACACCTTC	CASSHGRDNNYGYTF
TRBJ2-2	NA	TRBV11-2	many	TGTGCCAGCAGCTTAGGCGGGGTCACCGGGGAGCTGTTTTTT	CASSLGGVTGELFF
TRBJ1-1	NA	TRBV27	NA	TGTGCCAGTCAAAAGACAGAGATGAACACTGAAGCTTTCTTT	CASQKTEMNTEAFF
TRBJ2-5	TRBD2	TRBV6-2/TRBV6-3	many	TGTGCCAGCAACAACCCCGGACTAGCGGCAGAGACCCAGTACTTC	CASNNPGLAAETQYF
TRBJ1-2	NA	TRBV12-3/TRBV12-4	few	TGTGCCAGCAGTTCAACGAGGGGTTCTGGCTACACCTTC	CASSSTRGSGYTF
TRBJ2-5	NA	TRBV5-1	NA	TGCGCCAGCAGCCGGAGTTTCACGAGGATAATGCAGGAGACCCAGTACTTC	CASSRSFTRIMQETQYF
TRBJ1-2	NA	TRBV20-1	NA	TGCAGTGCTAGTCATTGGTCGGTGGGTGGCTACACCTTC	CSASHWSVGGYTF
TRBJ2-2	TRBD2	TRBV24-1	many	TGTGCCACCAGTAGACTAGCGGACGACACCGGGGAGCTGTTTTTT	CATSRLADDTGELFF
TRBJ1-1	TRBD1	TRBV12-3/TRBV12-4	NA	TGTGCCAGCAGTTTCGACAGGGCCCACACTGAAGCTTTCTTT	CASSFDRAHTEAFF
TRBJ1-2	NA	TRBV30	many	TGTGCCTGGAGTCCGCCCTTTGAGGGACGGAACTATGGCTACACCTTC	CAWSPPFEGRNYGYTF
TRBJ2-7	TRBD1	TRBV6-1	many	TGTGCCAGCAGCGATTCAGGGGGACGGCGCGAGCAGTACTTC	CASSDSGGRREQYF
TRBJ2-5	TRBD2	TRBV7-8	NA	TGTGCCAGCAGCCCCCAGAGCGGGAGGGCCGGGGAGACCCAGTACTTC	CASSPQSGRAGETQYF
TRBJ2-4	NA	TRBV20-1	NA	TGCAGTGCTAGAGGCGGCAGGGGATTAGCCAAAAACATTCAGTACTTC	CSARGGRGLAKNIQYF
TRBJ1-1	TRBD1	TRBV12-3/TRBV12-4	many	TGTGCCAGCAGTTTTGGCGGACAGGGAATTGAAGCTTTCTTT	CASSFGGQGIEAFF
TRBJ1-5	NA	TRBV2	many	TGTGCCAGCAGTGAATGGAGACAGCCCCAGCATTTT	CASSEWRQPQHF
TRBJ2-7	TRBD1	TRBV9	NA	TGTGCCAGCAGTAAATACGACAGGGACGACGAGCAGTACTTC	CASSKYDRDDEQYF
TRBJ2-7	TRBD2	TRBV7-2	NA	TGTGCCAGCAGCTTAGTGGCGGGGGGGCGCGAGCAGTACTTC	CASSLVAGGREQYF
TRBJ2-7	TRBD1	TRBV27	many	TGTGCCAGCAGTCCCTTGGACAGGGTTCACGAGCAGTACTTC	CASSPLDRVHEQYF
TRBJ1-2	NA	TRBV6-5	many	TGTGCCAGCAGTTACATCCCAGGGGCGGGCTACACCTTC	CASSYIPGAGYTF
TRBJ2-7	NA	TRBV6-2/TRBV6-3	many	TGTGCCAGCAGTTCACTAGTCGAGCAGTACTTC	CASSSLVEQYF
TRBJ1-2	NA	TRBV6-1	few	TGTGCCAGCAGTCCAGTGTCCGGCTATGGCTACACCTTC	CASSPVSGYGYTF